Listed below are T cell receptor beta chains from one sample, sequenced in a study of regulatory T cells in long-lasting Graves disease. TCRdb processed the multiplex PCR reads anew with MiXCR; each CDR3 protein has one entry. The sample includes approximately 400,000 distinct CDR3 sequences, about a sixth of them seen just once. The sample in question was peripheral blood mononuclear cells (PBMCs), obtained at new diagnosis, from a patient treated with antithyroid drugs. These receptors came from a female donor with Graves disease. The CDR3 runs from the conserved cysteine through the conserved F or W.

v_gene	j_gene	CDR3aa
TRBV4-1	TRBJ1-1	CASSQDNPGNTEAFF
TRBV10-3	TRBJ2-3	CAISESGTDTQYF
TRBV6-8	TRBJ1-1	CASSLTDMNTEAFF
TRBV28	TRBJ2-7	CASRTDWAREQYF
TRBV6-5	TRBJ2-1	CASSYSGTGVYNEQFF
TRBV5-5	TRBJ2-5	CASSALAGWETQYF
TRBV27	TRBJ2-7	CASTAGGGRYEQYF
TRBV20-1	TRBJ2-1	CSAREKLAGSYNEQFF
TRBV5-5	TRBJ1-2	CASSPRDSGLHGYTF
TRBV6-1	TRBJ1-5	CASSPGTAYNQPQHF
TRBV20-1	TRBJ2-7	CSARATGGSSYEQYF
TRBV29-1	TRBJ2-5	CSSYSGSRETQYF
TRBV5-1	TRBJ2-7	CASSTGRTYEQYF
TRBV7-9	TRBJ2-7	CASSPSGRAPTYEQYF
TRBV12-3/TRBV12-4	TRBJ1-6	CASREGGRASPLHF
TRBV11-2	TRBJ1-1	CASSSPDRGTMNTEAFF
TRBV28	TRBJ2-3	CASTLGLLAGATDTQYF
TRBV7-2	TRBJ1-1	CASSPGRPEAFF
TRBV29-1	TRBJ1-4	CSVRAENEKLFF
TRBV4-1	TRBJ1-2	CASSQAYRQAAANYGYTF
TRBV7-6	TRBJ2-7	CASSMGGQFDEQYF
TRBV6-5	TRBJ1-2	CASSYSWGYAEPNYGYTF
TRBV5-1	TRBJ1-2	CASSHGSGGYGYTF
TRBV6-1	TRBJ1-4	CASKGTGHQGEKLFF
TRBV20-1	TRBJ2-3	CGGAGADTQYF
TRBV6-1	TRBJ2-1	CASTYGGRAGNEQFF
TRBV28	TRBJ2-3	CASSLGSSFPDTQYF
TRBV12-3/TRBV12-4	TRBJ2-5	CASSLSGTGLSETQYF
TRBV6-1	TRBJ1-5	CASSDLFRGDNQPQHF
TRBV19	TRBJ2-5	CASSIGLAGGRTQYF
TRBV20-1	TRBJ2-1	CSAEEGLAGSYNEQFF
TRBV4-1	TRBJ2-3	CASSQAGTSGRSTDAQYF
TRBV4-1	TRBJ1-4	CASSQEGGAGEKLFF
TRBV12-3/TRBV12-4	TRBJ2-7	CASRAGLAGVGEQYF
TRBV6-1	TRBJ1-3	CASSQKTGGASGNTIYF
TRBV20-1	TRBJ1-1	CSARHRELGMNTEAFF
TRBV10-3	TRBJ1-1	CAITDEETTEAFF
TRBV12-3/TRBV12-4	TRBJ2-3	CASSARGGYTDTQYF
TRBV6-2/TRBV6-3	TRBJ2-3	CASSYSEPPTDTQYF
TRBV12-3/TRBV12-4	TRBJ2-7	CASSWTSGSSANEQYF
TRBV5-1	TRBJ1-6	CASSLLQTNSPLHF
TRBV7-9	TRBJ2-2	CASSLASVSGELFF
TRBV20-1	TRBJ2-4	CSAREGGGAKNIQYF
TRBV6-1	TRBJ2-5	CASRLGQGYETQYF
TRBV6-1	TRBJ1-1	CASSDRDRGSNTEAFF
TRBV9	TRBJ1-2	CASSAKSGDRAYGYTF
TRBV7-9	TRBJ2-5	CASEGTGANLFLEETQYF
TRBV20-1	TRBJ2-1	CSAPTGTGSYNEQFF
TRBV10-2	TRBJ1-2	CASTAGVVTRYGYTF
TRBV14	TRBJ2-5	CASSQDPLEGEETQYF
TRBV20-1	TRBJ2-7	CSAREGGTYEQYF